This T cell receptor (beta chain) derives from a study of cytomegalovirus exposure and HLA in healthy donors (dated by TCRdb to the late 2010s). Turning to the overall study: In an earlier analysis of about 560 of the donors, 250 to 300 Gb of sequence data and 117 million unique TCR beta sequences from some 170 million T cells were reported. An early release covering roughly 600 HLA-typed donors comprised 300 to 350 gigabases of sequencing data and tens of millions of unique TCR sequences. Of the approximately 400 genotyped donors, around 81% fell in the genetic ancestry cluster associated with self-reported Caucasian donors. The aim of the study was to test whether cataloging public T cell receptors could identify signatures of past pathogen exposure. Using immunosequencing, the study profiled T cell repertoires from about 620 subjects and related those repertoires to cytomegalovirus serostatus. A separate validation cohort of about 110 different subjects was used in addition to the approximately 700-subject first cohort. High-throughput TCR immunosequencing, statistical association of individual TCRs with disease status, and machine learning were combined to predict cytomegalovirus infection status. In a later analysis, previously published TCR beta repertoires from about 670 donors were re-analyzed and high-resolution HLA genotyping was added so that TCR occurrence patterns could be studied. Rather than using new phenotypic data, the later analysis identified candidate immune exposures from TCR beta sequences and from how often those sequences occurred across donors. In an earlier analysis of a few hundred of the donors, high-throughput TCR beta sequencing was used to judge whether each TCR beta V gene segment behaved as functional or pseudogenic. Alongside the repertoire data, information on donor age, sex, ethnicity and CMV serostatus was compiled. In a later genetic analysis, genome-wide SNP genotypes for about 55% of the roughly 670 donors were used, and that subset was treated as a discovery cohort. Every repertoire in the discovery cohort had been generated on one and the same sequencing platform. Class I and class II HLA loci were covered by the typing at four-digit resolution. The number of typed donors differed by locus: about 620-630 for A, B, C, DRB1 and DQB1; 500 to 550 for DQA1; approximately 600 for DPA1; and about 450 for DPB1. Five DR-DQ haplotypes were treated as single units for association and clustering because of strong linkage in the cohort. Across around 400 genotyped donors of the cohort, an average of roughly 230,000 unique TCR beta nucleotide sequences per donor were sequenced, and around 20% of those sequences were non-productive.

This clone was detected only a few times. The antigen this receptor binds is unknown. Per-base quality was not reported, and no clone a single base away is much larger than it. Receptor amplification or capture employed the immunoSEQ multiplex PCR assay. For the multiplex PCR, a mixture combining 60 forward primers for TCR Vbeta segments and 13 reverse primers for TCR Jbeta segments was used. A multiplex PCR assay on genomic DNA amplified the CDR3 region of rearranged TCR beta genes. The amplified TCR beta libraries were sequenced on the Illumina HiSeq System as 87-base-pair reads. For the original study's pipeline: Across the 666 repertoires, a later analysis counted approximately 75 million unique TCR beta chains, 8.5 million to 12 million of which were shared by at least two donors. To remove PCR and sequencing errors, raw reads were error-corrected and collapsed into unique sequences using a nearest-neighbor algorithm that merged closely related sequences. Alignment of CDR3 sequences to IMGT reference sequences was used to assign V, D and J gene segments. For a sequence to be retained, at least a six-nucleotide match to both a V gene segment and a J gene segment was required. A rearrangement was called productive if the CDR3 had no stop codons and remained in frame with V and J, and every other rearrangement was called non-productive. Following IMGT convention, CDR3 was defined as the stretch from the second conserved V-encoded cysteine up to the conserved J-encoded phenylalanine. In an earlier analysis of approximately 500 of the donors, sequences lacking an unambiguous match to a single V gene segment were excluded. An earlier analysis of 587 of the donors classified V segments as functional when productive rearrangements were above 56.7% and as segregating when the standard deviation between donors was above 5%. A statistical classification framework was developed to diagnose cytomegalovirus status using the catalog of TCR beta chain sequences. A later analysis assigned V and J genes by comparing TCR nucleotide sequences with IMGT/GENE-DB human TR gene sequences. The TCRdist pipeline was used in a later analysis to assign CDR3 sequences and most-parsimonious VDJ recombination scenarios. In a later analysis, every TCR beta chain was defined by the combination of its CDR3 amino acid sequence and its V-gene family, and reads without a unique V-gene family were dropped. In a later analysis, approximately 590 highly shared, low-generation-probability nucleotide sequences were removed to address suspected cross-contamination and a sequencing artifact. For each public chain, a later analysis derived a clonal expansion index from normalized ranks of inferred template counts within each repertoire. In a later analysis, generation probabilities were computed using a VDJ recombination model fitted to out-of-frame rearrangements, and the results were checked against IGoR. Hypergeometric tests were used in a later analysis to score TCR-TCR, TCR-HLA and TCR-CMV co-occurrence, with a repertoire-size bias correction applied to the TCR pairs. False discovery rates were estimated in a later analysis by permuting HLA or CMV assignments 20 times. In a later analysis, co-occurring TCRs were grouped using DBSCAN, and TCRdist sequence similarity was added for clustering within HLA-allele-positive subsets. For co-occurrence clustering, repertoires with fewer than 30,000 or more than 120,000 public chains were excluded, along with 5 or 6 repertoires with anomalous nucleotide sharing. TCRdb provides this immuneACCESS table in a form limited to in-frame rearrangements. Some clones are lacking; in checked studies, under half of them reflect an unresolved V gene, and why the rest are absent is not known. V and J calls plus clone size are reproduced from that table; the DNA served to infer D and trimming. This sample gives about 130,000 clones in total; 75% to 90% of them show up just once. 3% to 4% of the sample rests with the top ten.

Results and caveats for the whole study, not just this receptor: Because HLA typing was missing for some donors at each locus, association tests included only the typed subset. Presence/absence analyses assumed roughly uniform sequencing depth across donors, an assumption that may not hold. In the study, some 160 TCR beta chains were listed as associated with cytomegalovirus. In both the original and validation cohorts, the classifier was reported to diagnose cytomegalovirus status with high specificity and sensitivity. Because counts were too low, approximately 18 rarely observed V segments, including chromosome 9 orphons, were excluded from the earlier analysis of some 590 of the donors. In vitro tests confirmed that a few of the cytomegalovirus-associated TCR beta chains recognize cytomegalovirus antigens. A further reported finding was that TCR beta sequences accurately predicted the HLA-A and HLA-B alleles for most subjects in the first cohort. A later analysis associated 16,951 TCR beta sequences with specific HLA alleles at a false discovery rate of 0.05. A later genetic analysis associated a missense DCLRE1C variant with V-gene and J-gene trimming of TCR beta chains, and an independent cohort replicated the association. According to a later analysis, TCR association rates differed among HLA loci, with DRB1 alleles showing the most associated TCRs and HLA-C alleles showing the fewest. Only TCR beta chains were sequenced in this cohort, and the absence of alpha or paired-chain data limited detectable features. Assigning TCR associations to individual alleles was difficult when HLA alleles, especially DR and DQ, strongly co-occurred. A later analysis reported that several top co-occurrence clusters appeared linked to parvovirus B19, influenza, CMV and Epstein-Barr virus. In a later analysis, HLA-associated TCR beta chains were found to be more clonally expanded and to have lower generation probabilities than equally common non-associated chains. In an earlier analysis of 587 of the donors, most TCR beta V segments appeared in productive rearrangements about 90% or about 30% of the time, broadly matching IMGT annotations. Most CMV-associated TCR beta chains appeared to be HLA-restricted in a later analysis, and the HLA associations seemed to be driven largely by CMV exposure. A group of highly shared sequence variants was considered likely to be a technical artifact of the sequencing pipeline. According to the authors, the approach could potentially be generalized to other disease states and immunological phenotypes. In a later genetic analysis, fewer N-insertions in productive TCRs were reported among donors in an Asian-associated ancestry cluster than the roughly 700-donor mean. Linkage disequilibrium might explain the correlated functional status among segregating V segments, but an unknown experimental factor could not be excluded. Immune exposure information for the cohort was limited to CMV serostatus. Most TCR sequences were observed very rarely across donors, whereas some public TCRs were present in many individuals.

The cohort was made up of 500 to 800 healthy bone marrow donors. At the time of sampling, all cohort members were nominally healthy, though unrecorded immune exposures were likely present. The donor was CMV seronegative and was included in the group of a few hundred seronegative cohort members. A peripheral blood sample was collected from each donor, and TCR beta sequencing was performed on peripheral blood mononuclear cells. Genomic DNA was extracted from the blood cell samples with the Qiagen DNeasy Blood Extraction Kit. The receptor was derived from a woman aged 40-49 years in good health and CMV-seronegative. The sample comprised PBMCs.

The CDR3 corresponds to CASGGDSSGANVLTF. The nucleotide sequence reads as follows: TGTGCCAGCGGGGGCGACAGTTCTGGGGCCAACGTCCTGACTTTC. Recombination joined TRBV6-1 with TRBJ2-6; the D gene is perhaps TRBD1, on 6 matching bases. Trimming at the junction amounts to 8 bases on V and 1 base on J, and the germline ends lie 12 bases apart. The CDR3 numbers 15 residues from cysteine through phenylalanine. Only CDR3 DNA is held: 45 bases, read in frame from base 1. For CDR1 and CDR2, the germline V gene lists MNHNS and SASEGT.